Below, 3 T cell receptor beta chains from the same sample are listed, as sequenced in a study of radiotherapy plus CTLA-4 blockade in lung cancer. Sequencing was performed with immunoSEQ multiplex PCR; in TCRdb, only in-frame clones are kept and a portion is missing. The top ten clones hold more than 8.5% of a sample with about 68,000 clones, roughly 85% of them seen once. The sequenced sample was peripheral blood, obtained from a patient treated with radiotherapy plus ipilimumab. These receptors all come from a human donor with non-small cell lung cancer who had a complete response to radiotherapy plus ipilimumab.

The chain is built from TRBV18 and TRBJ1-2; D not resolved. Trimming left V 0 bases short and J 2 bases short, with 13 bases between. CDR3 length: 16 residues. CDR1 is KGHSH and CDR2 is LQKENI in the germline V gene. The CDR3 DNA reads TGTGCCAGCTCACCACCGAATGGTGTGGGCAACTATGGCTACACCTTC. Its protein is CASSPPNGVGNYGYTF.

This clone was observed a single time. J is TRBJ2-5 and V is TRBV7-9, with D perhaps TRBD2 (5 bases). Germline V gene data show CDR1 as SEHNR and CDR2 as FQNEAQ (reference sequence). V was clipped by 5 bases and J by 1 base, with 20 bases between them. The CDR3 consists of 17 residues. This chain's CDR3 is CASSNKAGVGSQETQYF. For the CDR3, the DNA is TGTGCCAGCAGCAACAAAGCCGGGGTCGGCAGCCAAGAGACCCAGTACTTC.

J is TRBJ1-2 and V is TRBV7-9; D ambiguous. The V gene lost 5 bases and the J gene lost 0 bases, with 13 bases spanning the gap. Germline CDR1 is SEHNR and CDR2 is FQNEAQ (reference sequence). CDR3 length: 15 amino acids. The CDR3 nucleotides read TGTGCCAGCAGCCTACCGGGAGCGGCTAACTATGGCTACACCTTC. Residues: CASSLPGAANYGYTF. Variable domain in full (rest from reference TRBV7-9 and TRBJ1-2): DTGVSQNPRHKITKRGQNVTFRCDPISEHNRLYWYRQTLGQGPEFLTYFQNEAQLEKSRLLSDRFSAERPKGSFSTLEIQRTEQGDSAMYLCASSLPGAANYGYTFGSGTRLTVV.